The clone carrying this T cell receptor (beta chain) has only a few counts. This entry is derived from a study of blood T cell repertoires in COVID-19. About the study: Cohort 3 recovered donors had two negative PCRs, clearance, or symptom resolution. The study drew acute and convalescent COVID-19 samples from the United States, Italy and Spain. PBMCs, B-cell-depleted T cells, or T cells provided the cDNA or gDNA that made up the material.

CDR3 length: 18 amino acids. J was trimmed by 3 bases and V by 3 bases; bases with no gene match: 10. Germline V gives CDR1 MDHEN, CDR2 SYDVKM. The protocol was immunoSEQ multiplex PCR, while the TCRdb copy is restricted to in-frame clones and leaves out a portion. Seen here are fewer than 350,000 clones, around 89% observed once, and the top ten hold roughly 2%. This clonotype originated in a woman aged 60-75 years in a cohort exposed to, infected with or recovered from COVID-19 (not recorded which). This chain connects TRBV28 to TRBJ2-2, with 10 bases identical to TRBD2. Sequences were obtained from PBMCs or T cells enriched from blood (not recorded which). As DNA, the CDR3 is TGTGCCAGCAGTTTCGCAGCTCGACTAGCGGGCTACACCGGGGAGCTGTTTTTT. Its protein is CASSFAARLAGYTGELFF.